These 9 T cell receptor beta chains came from one sample sequenced in a study of CXCR3-negative and CXCR3-positive naive CD8 T cells. Study-wide points: Hydrophobicity was higher for TRB CDR3s found in CXCR3-positive naive cells than in CXCR3-negative naive cells.

UMI-labeled TRB cDNA libraries were prepared by 5' RACE. TCRdb reprocessed the 5' RACE reads, with one entry per CDR3 protein and no DNA. Here the sample table reports 55,000 to 75,000 distinct CDR3 sequences. Antigen specificity for these receptors is unknown. The sequenced material came from naive CXCR3+ CD8+ T cells from blood. As to subset: CD45RO-CCR7+CD27+CD95- naive CD8+ T cells expressing CXCR3 (TNR3+). The origin of the receptors is a human donor in good health. Some clones in this sample may be carry-over from other donors' samples.

This chain uses TRBV29-1 with TRBJ2-2; the TCRdb D gene call, TRBD1, has no DNA to confirm it. Germline-derived CDR1 and CDR2 are SQVTM and ANQGSEA. This CDR3 comprises 13 residues. The CDR3: CATGGPVTGELFF.

This chain joins TRBV5-1 and TRBJ2-7. Germline-derived CDR1 and CDR2 are SGHRS and YFSETQ. CDR3 length: 14 residues. The CDR3 sequence: CASSLQGISYEQYF.

The J gene is TRBJ1-1, the V gene TRBV6-1. This CDR3 comprises 13 residues. CDR1 MNHNS and CDR2 SASEGT come from the germline V gene. The CDR3 spells CASKTEMNTEAFF.

The rearrangement joins TRBV6-6 to TRBJ2-3; checking the TCRdb D call of TRBD2 is not possible without DNA. The germline V gene encodes CDR1 MNHNY and CDR2 SVGAGI (reference sequence). This CDR3 is built from 15 residues. CDR3: CASTGGRGLKDTQYF.

The gene calls are TRBV10-2 and TRBJ1-1; as DNA is missing, the TRBD1 call by TCRdb cannot be tested. The CDR3 runs 13 residues. In germline, CDR1 is WSHSY, CDR2 SAAADI. CDR3 sequence reads: CASSPGQITEAFF.

This chain uses TRBV27 with TRBJ2-1; no DNA is available, so the TRBD2 call from TCRdb remains unchecked. Germline V gene sequence: CDR1 MNHEY, CDR2 SMNVEV (reference sequence). This CDR3 region has 15 residues. The CDR3 region is CASSWQGGPYNEQFF.

The V gene is TRBV27, the J gene TRBJ2-2; the TCRdb D gene call, TRBD1, has no DNA to confirm it. The CDR3 contains 15 residues. The germline V gene has CDR1 MNHEY and CDR2 SMNVEV (reference sequence). The CDR3 is CASSSQGANTGELFF.

The genes are TRBV29-1 and TRBJ2-5; the D gene TCRdb calls, TRBD1, cannot be checked with no DNA. Germline V CDR1 and CDR2: SQVTM, ANQGSEA. This CDR3 comprises 15 residues. The chain's CDR3 is CSVEVRDRPQETQYF.

This chain links TRBV7-9 with TRBJ2-7; the D call from TCRdb, TRBD1, cannot be confirmed without DNA. The V gene's germline CDR1 is SEHNR and CDR2 FQNEAQ (reference sequence). The CDR3 totals 16 residues. Here the CDR3 reads CASSPRTDRAPYEQYF.